This T cell receptor (beta chain) was recovered during a study of molecular identifiers for immune sequencing clone quantification. Losses at the gene ends were 5 bases for V and 8 bases for J; bases not matched to a gene: 6. The CDR3 covers 14 residues. Germline V gives CDR1 KGHSH, CDR2 LQKENI. Sorted inputs of roughly 18,000 to 1,100,000 cells, with 10%, 30% or 50% RNA, yielded naive CD8 libraries. TCRdb re-called the PCR reads through MiXCR, storing one row per CDR3 protein. The sample has about 97,000 distinct CDR3 sequences; 30% to 45% are singletons. This sequence originates from a human donor in good health. Some libraries in this study had Jurkat cell RNA spiked in. This chain connects TRBV18 to TRBJ1-4; 9 nucleotides line up with TRBD1. The sequencing sample was made of naive CD8+ T cells from blood, with Jurkat cell RNA spiked in. The subset is: FACS-sorted CD8+CD4-CCR7+CD45RA+ naive T cells. The DNA of the CDR3 is TGTGCCAGCTCAGACCGGGACAGGGAGGAAAAACTGTTTTTT. It specifies CASSDRDREEKLFF. Using reference TRBV18 and TRBJ1-4 for the parts outside the CDR3, the full variable domain is NAGVMQNPRHLVRRRGQEARLRCSPMKGHSHVYWYRQLPEEGLKFMVYLQKENIIDESGMPKERFSAEFPKEGPSILRIQQVVRGDSAAYFCASSDRDREEKLFFGSGTQLSVL.